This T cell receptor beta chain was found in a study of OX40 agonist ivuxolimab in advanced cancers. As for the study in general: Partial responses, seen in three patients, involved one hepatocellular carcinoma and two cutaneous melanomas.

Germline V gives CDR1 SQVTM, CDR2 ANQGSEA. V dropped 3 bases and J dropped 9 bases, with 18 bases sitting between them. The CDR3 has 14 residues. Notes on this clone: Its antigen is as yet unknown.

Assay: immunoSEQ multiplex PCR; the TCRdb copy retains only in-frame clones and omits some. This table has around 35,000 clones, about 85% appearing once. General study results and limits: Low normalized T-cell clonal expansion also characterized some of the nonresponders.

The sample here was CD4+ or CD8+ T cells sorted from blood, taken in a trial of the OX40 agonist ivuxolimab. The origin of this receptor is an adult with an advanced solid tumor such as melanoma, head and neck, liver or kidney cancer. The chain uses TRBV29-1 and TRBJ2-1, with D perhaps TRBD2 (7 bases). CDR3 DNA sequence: TGCAGCGTTGAGTTCTCCCGGGGGGCTCGTGAGCAGTTCTTC. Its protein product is CSVEFSRGAREQFF.